This T cell receptor (beta chain) derives from a study of T cells in Graves' hyperthyroidism and ophthalmopathy. The table lists this clonotype with many counts. What was amplified from RNA transcripts were TCR beta CDR3 regions. HTBI primers were used for first-round RT-PCR of the TCR CDR3. TCRdb reprocessed the multiplex PCR reads via MiXCR and lists one record per CDR3 protein. The data contain 220,000 or so distinct CDR3 sequences, about 17% of them singletons. This CDR3 comprises 13 residues. Germline CDR1 and CDR2: DFQATT and SNEGSKA (reference sequence). Deletions cut 4 bases from V and 3 bases from J, with 12 bases between.

The material sequenced was blood. The TCR comes from a woman aged 18 to 35 with Graves' ophthalmopathy. This chain joins TRBV20-1 and TRBJ1-2; D possibly corresponds to TRBD1 (5 bases). The CDR3 coding sequence is TGCAGTGCTATGGGACGTTGGGACTATGGCTACACCTTC. It specifies CSAMGRWDYGYTF.